The rows below give T cell receptor beta chains drawn from one sample of a study of blood T cells in healthy people across ages. TCRdb re-analysed the 5' RACE reads in MiXCR, keeping a single row per CDR3 protein. This table has about 620,000 distinct CDR3 sequences, 21% appearing once. Input material: blood. The receptors were gathered from a man in his 70s in good health. Both conserved end residues are part of each CDR3. A D gene is named only where the DNA matches it firmly. Not all rows give a size; the values are once, few, many and, for expanded clones, a class.

clone_size: .
v_call: TRBV9
j_call: TRBJ2-3
d_call: TRBD2
cdr3_nt: TGTGCCAGCAGCGGGATATCCGAAGGACTAGCGGGAGTCAGAGATACGCAGTATTTT
cdr3_aa: CASSGISEGLAGVRDTQYF

clone_size: .
v_call: TRBV2
j_call: TRBJ1-1
d_call: .
cdr3_nt: TGTGCCAGCAGTGAATGGGAGGAAGCTTTCTTT
cdr3_aa: CASSEWEEAFF

clone_size: few
v_call: TRBV6-1
j_call: TRBJ1-6
d_call: TRBD1
cdr3_nt: TGTGCCAGCAACCGGGACAGAAACAATTCACCCCTCCACTTT
cdr3_aa: CASNRDRNNSPLHF

clone_size: few
v_call: TRBV7-2
j_call: TRBJ1-5
d_call: .
cdr3_nt: TGTGCCAGCACCCGGGGCAATCAGCCCCAGCATTTT
cdr3_aa: CASTRGNQPQHF

clone_size: few
v_call: TRBV6-1
j_call: TRBJ1-2
d_call: TRBD1
cdr3_nt: TGTGCCAGTGGACAGGGGGACTACGGCTACACCTTC
cdr3_aa: CASGQGDYGYTF

clone_size: once
v_call: TRBV7-9
j_call: TRBJ2-1
d_call: .
cdr3_nt: TGTGCCAGCAGCTTATGGTTCCGGGGCCACTCCTACAATGAGCAGTTCTTC
cdr3_aa: CASSLWFRGHSYNEQFF

clone_size: .
v_call: TRBV11-2
j_call: TRBJ2-1
d_call: TRBD2
cdr3_nt: TGTGCCAGCAGCTTAGGAAAGGGTCTAGCGGGAGTAAATGAGCAGTTCTTC
cdr3_aa: CASSLGKGLAGVNEQFF

clone_size: many
v_call: TRBV28
j_call: TRBJ1-4
d_call: .
cdr3_nt: TGTGCCAGCAGTTTATATGGCGCAACTAATGAAAAACTGTTTTTT
cdr3_aa: CASSLYGATNEKLFF

clone_size: .
v_call: TRBV7-9
j_call: TRBJ1-1
d_call: TRBD1
cdr3_nt: TGTGCCAGCAGCTTGGGGGACAGGGGAAACACTGAAGCTTTCTTT
cdr3_aa: CASSLGDRGNTEAFF

clone_size: few
v_call: TRBV4-3
j_call: TRBJ2-5
d_call: TRBD1
cdr3_nt: TGCGCCAGCAGCCAAGCAGACAGGGATGGAGAGACCCAGTACTTC
cdr3_aa: CASSQADRDGETQYF

clone_size: .
v_call: TRBV20-1
j_call: TRBJ1-2
d_call: TRBD1
cdr3_nt: TGCAGTGCTAGCTCCGGACAGGGGGCCCTTAACTATGGCTACACCTTC
cdr3_aa: CSASSGQGALNYGYTF

clone_size: .
v_call: TRBV27
j_call: TRBJ1-2
d_call: .
cdr3_nt: TGTGCCAGCAGTTCAGACAGATCCCTTAACTATGGCTACACCTTC
cdr3_aa: CASSSDRSLNYGYTF

clone_size: few
v_call: TRBV7-3
j_call: TRBJ1-3
d_call: .
cdr3_nt: TGTGCCAGCAGCTTACGAAAGGTTCACTCTGGAAACACCATATATTTT
cdr3_aa: CASSLRKVHSGNTIYF

clone_size: .
v_call: TRBV5-1
j_call: TRBJ2-1
d_call: TRBD2
cdr3_nt: TGCGCCAGCAGCTCCGGGGGGGGAGGTGAGCAGTTCTTC
cdr3_aa: CASSSGGGGEQFF

clone_size: .
v_call: TRBV6-6
j_call: TRBJ2-4
d_call: TRBD1
cdr3_nt: TGTGCCAGCAGTAAACAGGGGGACGGAAACATTCAGTACTTC
cdr3_aa: CASSKQGDGNIQYF

clone_size: .
v_call: TRBV20-1
j_call: TRBJ2-3
d_call: .
cdr3_nt: TGCAGTGCCGCCTCCTGGGATTTCACAGATACGCAGTATTTT
cdr3_aa: CSAASWDFTDTQYF

clone_size: few
v_call: TRBV6-2/TRBV6-3
j_call: TRBJ2-6
d_call: .
cdr3_nt: TGTGCCAGCAGTTTTCCCTCCGTCTCGGGCAGGGCTGATACTGGGGCCAACGTCCTGACTTTC
cdr3_aa: CASSFPSVSGRADTGANVLTF

clone_size: .
v_call: TRBV28
j_call: TRBJ2-4
d_call: TRBD1
cdr3_nt: TGTGCCAGCAGTCAACAGGGGACCAAAAACATTCAGCACTTC
cdr3_aa: CASSQQGTKNIQHF

clone_size: few
v_call: TRBV7-6
j_call: TRBJ2-4
d_call: .
cdr3_nt: TGTGCCAGCAGCCCAGCCGGGGCCAAAAACATTCAGTACTTC
cdr3_aa: CASSPAGAKNIQYF

clone_size: few
v_call: TRBV20-1
j_call: TRBJ2-5
d_call: TRBD2
cdr3_nt: TGCAGTGCTAGACCCCCTAGCGGGAGGGGAGAGACCCAGTACTTC
cdr3_aa: CSARPPSGRGETQYF

clone_size: once
v_call: TRBV19
j_call: TRBJ1-1
d_call: .
cdr3_nt: TGTGCCAGTAGTATAGTTCACTTGAACACTGAAGCTTTCTTT
cdr3_aa: CASSIVHLNTEAFF

clone_size: .
v_call: TRBV27
j_call: TRBJ2-1
d_call: .
cdr3_nt: TGTGCCAGCATGAGGGAGGCCGACTATATAGGCTACAATGAGCAGTTCTTC
cdr3_aa: CASMREADYIGYNEQFF

clone_size: many
v_call: TRBV6-5
j_call: TRBJ2-3
d_call: .
cdr3_nt: TGTGCCAGCAACAGCGTTGGCTCTACGCAGTATTTT
cdr3_aa: CASNSVGSTQYF

clone_size: few
v_call: TRBV28
j_call: TRBJ2-1
d_call: TRBD2
cdr3_nt: TGTGCCAGCAGTGAGACTAGCGGAAGCTCCTACAATGAGCAGTTCTTC
cdr3_aa: CASSETSGSSYNEQFF

clone_size: few
v_call: TRBV28
j_call: TRBJ1-5
d_call: .
cdr3_nt: TGTGCCAGCAGTCCCCTCAGCGAGGGAGGCAATCAGCCCCAGCATTTT
cdr3_aa: CASSPLSEGGNQPQHF

clone_size: .
v_call: TRBV6-1
j_call: TRBJ1-2
d_call: TRBD1
cdr3_nt: TGTGCCAGCAGTGTGGGACAGGGGGCCTATGGCTACACCTTC
cdr3_aa: CASSVGQGAYGYTF

clone_size: few
v_call: TRBV6-6
j_call: TRBJ2-5
d_call: TRBD2
cdr3_nt: TGTGCCAGCAGTTACTCGAGTCTAGCGGGGGAAGAGACCCAGTACTTC
cdr3_aa: CASSYSSLAGEETQYF

clone_size: .
v_call: TRBV29-1
j_call: TRBJ2-3
d_call: .
cdr3_nt: TGCAGCGTTGAACCCCTGACTAGTACAATGGGAGATACGCAGTATTTT
cdr3_aa: CSVEPLTSTMGDTQYF

clone_size: .
v_call: TRBV11-2
j_call: TRBJ1-1
d_call: .
cdr3_nt: TGTGCCAGCAGCCCCGGCAGGGAGAACACTGAAGCTTTCTTT
cdr3_aa: CASSPGRENTEAFF

clone_size: many
v_call: TRBV21-1
j_call: TRBJ2-7
d_call: .
cdr3_nt: TGTGCCAGCAACCGTGGGCTTGGCGAGCAGTACTTC
cdr3_aa: CASNRGLGEQYF

clone_size: .
v_call: TRBV2
j_call: TRBJ2-5
d_call: TRBD2
cdr3_nt: TGTGCCAGCAGTGACCCTCTAGCGGACTTCCGTGAGACCCAGTACTTC
cdr3_aa: CASSDPLADFRETQYF

clone_size: few
v_call: TRBV2
j_call: TRBJ1-5
d_call: TRBD1
cdr3_nt: TGTGCCAGCAGTCGGGACAGGGGCAATCAGCCCCAGCATTTT
cdr3_aa: CASSRDRGNQPQHF